The next 15 T cell receptor beta chains were all read from a single sample in a study of T-cell reconstitution after alpha-beta-depleted transplantation in children. Researchers prepared the TCRbeta library using unique molecular identifiers, the study reports. TCRdb processed the PCR reads anew with MiXCR; each CDR3 protein has one entry. This sample has hundreds of thousands of distinct CDR3 sequences, with around 13% found just once. Sequencing was performed on PBMCs from the stem cell graft donor, taken from the stem cell graft. All receptors derive from a human donor who donated a stem cell graft to a child with acute lymphoblastic leukemia.

The chain couples TRBV12-3 or TRBV12-4 to TRBJ2-3, with D uncertain. This CDR3 has 17 amino acids. V was shortened by 3 bases and J by 0 bases, with 16 bases between the two germline ends. The CDR3 coding sequence is TGTGCCAGCAGTTTCTCCCTACAGTTCACTAGCACAGATACGCAGTATTTT. This translates into CASSFSLQFTSTDTQYF.

The rearrangement links TRBV20-1 to TRBJ2-7; 11 positions agree with TRBD2. The CDR3 has 17 amino acids. V was pared by 5 bases and J by 3 bases, with 15 bases of the junction left unmatched. Germline V gene lookup returns CDR1 DFQATT and CDR2 SNEGSKA (reference sequence). DNA for the CDR3: TGCAGTGCTGAAAAAACTAGCGGGGGAGGGCTAATCTACGAGCAGTACTTC. As protein: CSAEKTSGGGLIYEQYF.

This clonotype turned up a few times. J is TRBJ1-3 and V is TRBV12-3 or TRBV12-4; 8 nucleotides match TRBD1. Germline trimming cut 5 bases from V and 0 bases from J; bases unmatched to any gene: 15. This CDR3 spans 19 amino acids. In DNA, the CDR3 is TGTGCCAGCAGTGAGGACAGGGCCCCAAAGATCCTCTCTGGAAACACCATATATTTT. Amino acids: CASSEDRAPKILSGNTIYF.

This clonotype appeared many times. This CDR3 is CASSKQGPLGYTF. The DNA of the CDR3 is TGTGCCAGCAGCAAACAGGGGCCGCTCGGCTACACCTTC. V gene TRBV6-2 or TRBV6-3 combines with J gene TRBJ1-2; 7 bases align to TRBD1. After removal of 6 bases from V and 8 bases from J, the junction contained 9 bases not matched to a gene. This CDR3 is 13 amino acids long. CDR1 is MNHEY and CDR2 is SVGEGT in the germline V gene.

This clonotype came up a few times. The gene calls are TRBV20-1 and TRBJ2-5; possibly TRBD2 for D (7 bases). Germline values: CDR1 DFQATT, CDR2 SNEGSKA (reference sequence). Trimming removed 6 bases from V and 0 bases from J, with 20 bases in between. This CDR3 is built from 16 residues. This chain's CDR3 is CSAGGGRGAYQETQYF. CDR3 nucleotides: TGCAGTGCGGGGGGGGGACGGGGGGCTTACCAAGAGACCCAGTACTTC.

This clonotype has a count of ten or more. V is TRBV5-1 and J is TRBJ1-2, with TRBD1 matching 7 bases. Germline V gene sequence: CDR1 SGHRS, CDR2 YFSETQ. Trimming cost V 5 bases and J 0 bases; bases outside gene matches: 7. The CDR3 consists of 15 residues. DNA of the CDR3: TGCGCCAGCAGTCCCTCCGGGACAGCTAACTATGGCTACACCTTC. Its translation is CASSPSGTANYGYTF.

The sample holds many counts of this clonotype. The V call is TRBV7-2, the J call TRBJ1-3, with D uncertain. The length of the CDR3 is 15 residues. Trimming removed 5 bases from V and 4 bases from J, with 15 bases in between. Germline CDR1 SGHTA, CDR2 FQGNSA. The DNA of the CDR3 is TGTGCCAGCAGCCGTTGGACCGGGGTCGGAAACACCATATATTTT. It encodes CASSRWTGVGNTIYF.

CDR3: CASRTGTGDYEQYF. CDR3 nucleotides: TGCGCCAGCAGAACCGGGACAGGCGACTACGAGCAGTACTTC. V usage is TRBV5-1 and J usage is TRBJ2-7; 8 bases agree with TRBD1. After removal of 5 bases from V and 3 bases from J, the junction contained 7 bases not matched to a gene. CDR3 length equals 14 residues. Looked up from germline, CDR1 is SGHRS and CDR2 is YFSETQ.

This chain links TRBV4-2 with TRBJ1-2, with D maybe TRBD1 (5 bases). CDR1 LGHNA and CDR2 YNFKEQ come from the germline V gene. The CDR3 totals 15 residues. Trimming removed 1 base at V and 4 bases at J, with 13 bases between. The CDR3 coding sequence is TGTGCCAGCAGCCAAGGTGGAGCCAGGGCCTATGGCTACACCTTC. It encodes CASSQGGARAYGYTF.

This clonotype has at least ten counts. V and J are TRBV6-2 or TRBV6-3 and TRBJ2-1, with D perhaps TRBD1 (6 bases). Germline values: CDR1 MNHEY, CDR2 SVGEGT. The CDR3 has 13 residues. V lost 5 bases, J lost 10 bases, and 15 bases lay in between. This CDR3 is CASSRDRSQEQFF. In DNA form, the CDR3 reads TGTGCCAGCAGTCGCGACAGGTCCCAAGAGCAGTTCTTC.

The genes are TRBV30 and TRBJ2-1; 11 nucleotides line up with TRBD2. Germline CDR1 GTSNPN, CDR2 SVGIG (reference sequence). The CDR3 covers 16 residues. Trimming removed 3 bases from V and 2 bases from J; junction bases left unmatched: 6. CDR3 nucleotide sequence: TGTGCCTGGAGACCTAGCGGGGGGCCTACCTACAATGAGCAGTTCTTC. Translated: CAWRPSGGPTYNEQFF. Combining the CDR3 with reference TRBV30 and TRBJ2-1 gives the whole variable domain SQTIHQWPATLVQPVGSPLSLECTVEGTSNPNLYWYRQAAGRGLQLLFYSVGIGQISSEVPQNLSASRPQDRQFILSSKKLLLSDSGFYLCAWRPSGGPTYNEQFFGPGTRLTVL.

This clonotype was seen ten or more times. CDR3 sequence: CASSLGAGARNSPLHF. The CDR3 nucleotides are TGCGCCAGCAGCTTGGGGGCAGGGGCCCGAAATTCACCCCTCCACTTT. The chain couples TRBV5-1 to TRBJ1-6, with TRBD1 as a possible D gene (6 bases). The CDR3 has 16 amino acids. CDR1 and CDR2 from the germline V gene are SGHRS and YFSETQ. V shed 0 bases and J shed 7 bases, with 14 bases lying between them.

As for this clonotype: It may be a read error: a sequence one base away is much more abundant. This rearrangement joins TRBV5-1 to TRBJ2-3; D tentatively reads TRBD1 or TRBD2 (5 bases each). The germline CDR1 and CDR2 sequences are SGHRS and YFSETQ. CDR3 size: 13 residues. The CDR3 region is CASSSSGGDTRYF. CDR3 in DNA: TGCGCCAGCAGCTCGTCTGGGGGAGATACGCGGTATTTT.

In its sample, this clonotype was seen many times. V usage is TRBV4-2 and J usage is TRBJ2-1; D possibly corresponds to TRBD1 (5 bases). The CDR3 has 15 residues. CDR1 and CDR2 from the germline V gene are LGHNA and YNFKEQ. V shed 5 bases and J shed 0 bases, with 11 bases lying between them. In nucleotides, the CDR3 is TGTGCCAGCAGCGAACAGGAGAACTCCTACAATGAGCAGTTCTTC. This gives the protein CASSEQENSYNEQFF.

V usage is TRBV30 and J usage is TRBJ2-7; 8 positions agree with TRBD2. V trimming: 0 bases; J trimming: 6 bases; junction bases outside the gene matches: 7. CDR1 and CDR2 (germline): GTSNPN, SVGIG (reference sequence). The CDR3 is made up of 14 amino acids. This chain's CDR3 is CAWSVAGGHSEQYF. CDR3 sequence (DNA): TGTGCCTGGAGTGTTGCGGGAGGCCACTCCGAGCAGTACTTC.